This T cell receptor beta chain derives from a study of technical replicates of blood from a few donors. The data were produced by immunoSEQ multiplex PCR, yet TCRdb's version contains in-frame clones alone and is incomplete. Among about 94,000 clones listed, about 96% were seen once. The CDR3 contains 14 residues. Trimming removed 2 bases at V and 2 bases at J, with 6 bases between. Germline-derived CDR1 and CDR2 are WNHNN and SYGVQD (reference sequence). Source material: T cells isolated from PBMCs. The chain has TRBV10-1 and TRBJ2-2; D uncertain. This TCR was sampled from a human donor in good health. The CDR3 loop reads CASSETANTGELFF. CDR3 nucleotides: TGCGCCAGCAGTGAGACAGCTAACACCGGGGAGCTGTTTTTT.